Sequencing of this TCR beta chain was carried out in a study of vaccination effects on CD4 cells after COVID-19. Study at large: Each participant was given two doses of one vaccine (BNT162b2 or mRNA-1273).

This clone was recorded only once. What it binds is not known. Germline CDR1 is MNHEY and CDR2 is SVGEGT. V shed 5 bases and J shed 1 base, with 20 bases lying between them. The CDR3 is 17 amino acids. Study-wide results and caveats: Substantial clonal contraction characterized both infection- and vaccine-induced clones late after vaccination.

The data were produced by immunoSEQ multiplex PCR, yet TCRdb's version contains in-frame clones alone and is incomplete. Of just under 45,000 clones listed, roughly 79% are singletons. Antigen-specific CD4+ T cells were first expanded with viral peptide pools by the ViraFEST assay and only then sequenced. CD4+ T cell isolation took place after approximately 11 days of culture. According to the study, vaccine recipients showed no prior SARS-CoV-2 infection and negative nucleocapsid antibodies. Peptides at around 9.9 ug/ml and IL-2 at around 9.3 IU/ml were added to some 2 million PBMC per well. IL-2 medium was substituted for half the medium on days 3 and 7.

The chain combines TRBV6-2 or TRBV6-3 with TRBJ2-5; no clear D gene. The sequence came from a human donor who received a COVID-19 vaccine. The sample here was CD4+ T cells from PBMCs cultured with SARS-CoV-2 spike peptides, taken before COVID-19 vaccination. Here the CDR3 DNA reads TGTGCCAGCAGTCCCTTACCCGGACGGAGTCTCCAAGAGACCCAGTACTTC. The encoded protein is CASSPLPGRSLQETQYF.